The entry below describes one T cell receptor beta chain. Its target is not known. The data derive from a study of siplizumab effects on memory and regulatory T cells. The CDR3 sequence is 18 residues long. V shed 3 bases, J shed 5 bases, and the junction held 16 bases outside the gene matches. Germline V lookup: CDR1 SGHTA, CDR2 FQGNSA. Study-wide findings and caveats: Siplizumab gave mappable alloreactive CD4+ clones an average Treg-derived fraction of under 70%, against around 30% in controls. Greater diversity than memory cells seemed evident in naive T cells, which also appeared to be major alloresponse contributors.

Assay used: immunoSEQ multiplex PCR; TCRdb lists only in-frame clones, some missing. The sample includes about 100,000 clones, approximately 94% of them seen just once. The chain combines TRBV7-2 with TRBJ2-1; 7 bases fit TRBD2. The sequence was obtained from a human donor in good health. Sequencing was done on a sample of non-Treg CD4+ T cells sorted from blood. In DNA form, the CDR3 reads TGTGCCAGCAGCTTCCGCGGGAGTCCCACCACGGGCAACAATGAGCAGTTCTTC. Translating it yields CASSFRGSPTTGNNEQFF.